These 11 T cell receptor beta chains originate from one sample sequenced in a study of blood T cell repertoires in COVID-19. The assay was immunoSEQ multiplex PCR, and TCRdb's table has in-frame clones only and misses some. Of a few hundred thousand clones listed, 70% to 90% are singletons. The sequenced sample was PBMCs or T cells enriched from blood (not recorded which). The receptor set was obtained from a woman between 25 and 40 years old who had recovered from COVID-19.

The V call is TRBV27, the J call TRBJ2-2, with 9 bases lining up with TRBD2. CDR1 is MNHEY, CDR2 SMNVEV, per germline (reference sequence). CDR3 length equals 17 residues. The V and J ends lost 1 base and 6 bases, in that order; junction bases with no gene match: 9. As DNA, the CDR3 is TGTGCCAGCAGTTTATATATCCTAGCGGGACTGGCCGGGGAGCTGTTTTTT. As protein: CASSLYILAGLAGELFF.

The chain is built from TRBV19 and TRBJ1-2; TRBD1 matches at 7 bases. The trim removed 6 bases at V and 7 bases at J, leaving 17 bases unmatched. CDR1 is LNHDA and CDR2 is SQIVND in the germline V gene (reference sequence). This CDR3 region has 16 residues. CDR3 sequence (DNA): TGTGCCAGTAGCCGCCGGGACAGCCTCCAAACAGCTGGCTACACCTTC. It codes for CASSRRDSLQTAGYTF.

This clone is a singleton in its sample. A read error may account for a junction end that differs from germline. This chain connects TRBV24-1 to TRBJ1-2; 7 bases align to TRBD1. The CDR3 has 16 amino acids. Germline CDR1 KGHDR, CDR2 SFDVKD. The CDR3 sequence is CATSDADPGQNSGYTF. In nucleotides, the CDR3 is TGTGCCACCAGTGATGCAGACCCGGGACAGAACTCTGGCTACACCTTC.

The chain recombines TRBV4-3 with TRBJ1-4; D possibly corresponds to TRBD1 (5 bases). V lost 0 bases, J lost 5 bases, and 16 bases lay in between. CDR1 is LGHNA and CDR2 is YSLEER in the germline V gene. This CDR3 has 17 residues. The CDR3 sequence: CASSQDAPGHENEKLFF. The CDR3 DNA sequence: TGCGCCAGCAGCCAAGACGCCCCAGGACACGAAAATGAAAAACTGTTTTTT.

The chain is built from TRBV7-2 and TRBJ2-5; weak D call: TRBD2 (6 bases). Trimming took off 6 bases at V and 2 bases at J, with 13 bases between the two ends. CDR1 and CDR2 from the germline V gene are SGHTA and FQGNSA. The CDR3 is 14 amino acids. Here the CDR3 DNA reads TGTGCCAGCAGGCCGGGACTTAGACAAGAGACCCAGTACTTC. Translated: CASRPGLRQETQYF.

V usage is TRBV7-9 and J usage is TRBJ2-3; D gene ambiguous. Trimming cost V 6 bases and J 5 bases, with 15 bases left between them. Germline CDR1 reads SEHNR; CDR2 reads FQNEAQ (reference sequence). CDR3 length: 14 residues. The CDR3: CASRPAGGEDTQYF. CDR3 nucleotide sequence: TGTGCCAGCAGGCCCGCCGGTGGTGAAGATACGCAGTATTTT.

This clone has only one observation. The chain is built from TRBV7-7 and TRBJ2-1, with TRBD2 matching over 7 bases. This CDR3 is built from 15 residues. The trim removed 5 bases at V and 2 bases at J, leaving 6 bases unmatched. Germline CDR1 SSHAT, CDR2 FNYEAQ (reference sequence). CDR3 sequence (DNA): TGTGCCAGCAGCCCAAGCGGGGCGGCCTACAATGAGCAGTTCTTC. This codes for CASSPSGAAYNEQFF.

This rearrangement joins TRBV10-1 to TRBJ2-1; unclear D gene. With 2 bases removed from V and 4 bases from J, the gap between germline ends came to 9 bases. This CDR3 has 14 amino acids. Per germline, CDR1 WNHNN and CDR2 SYGVQD (reference sequence). The CDR3 protein is CASSEGSEYNEQFF. In DNA form, the CDR3 reads TGCGCCAGCAGTGAGGGAAGCGAATACAATGAGCAGTTCTTC.

The gene calls are TRBV27 and TRBJ1-2, with 11 bases aligning to TRBD1. The germline V gene has CDR1 MNHEY and CDR2 SMNVEV (reference sequence). The ends lost 0 bases at V and 4 bases at J; junction bases unmatched: 7. The CDR3 length is 17 residues. The DNA for the CDR3 is TGTGCCAGCAGTTTATCGGGGACAGGGGGGTTGAGCTATGGCTACACCTTC. Its protein product is CASSLSGTGGLSYGYTF.

In the case of this clone: A clone one base away is much larger, so this may be a read error. The genes are TRBV30 and TRBJ2-5; 14 bases are a match to TRBD2. The germline gives CDR1 GTSNPN, CDR2 SVGIG (reference sequence). The CDR3 spans 18 residues. V trimming: 4 bases; J trimming: 1 base; junction bases outside the gene matches: 11. The CDR3 protein is CAWINLRTSGGIQETQYF. CDR3 bases: TGTGCCTGGATTAACTTAAGGACTAGCGGGGGGATCCAAGAGACCCAGTACTTC. Full variable domain (missing parts from reference TRBV30 and TRBJ2-5): SQTIHQWPATLVQPVGSPLSLECTVEGTSNPNLYWYRQAAGRGLQLLFYSVGIGQISSEVPQNLSASRPQDRQFILSSKKLLLSDSGFYLCAWINLRTSGGIQETQYFGPGTRLLVL.

The rearrangement uses TRBV10-3 and TRBJ2-3, with D tentatively TRBD1 (7 bases). Germline loops: CDR1 ENHRY, CDR2 SYGVKD. The CDR3 spans 18 residues. V gave up 0 bases and J gave up 0 bases, with 16 bases separating them. DNA of the CDR3: TGTGCCATCAGTGAGTCGATCGCGACAGGGACTAGCACAGATACGCAGTATTTT. This translates into CAISESIATGTSTDTQYF.